Listed below are T cell receptor beta chains from one sample, sequenced in a study of blood T cell repertoires in COVID-19. Profiled with immunoSEQ multiplex PCR; TCRdb holds only in-frame clones, not every one. The sample contains 75,000 to 100,000 clones, roughly 88% of which appear only once. The sequencing sample was made of peripheral blood. The receptors shown here come from a man between 70 and 80 years old with acute or convalescent COVID-19. Both conserved end residues are part of each CDR3. D genes are given only for firm matches. Size is stated for part of the rows, as once, few or many counts, or as a class when the clone is expanded.

V	size	D	J	CDR3	DNA
TRBV2	-	TRBD2	TRBJ2-1	CASSDRPMTSGRARGNEQFF	TGTGCCAGCAGTGACCGCCCTATGACTAGCGGGAGGGCCCGGGGCAATGAGCAGTTCTTC
TRBV10-3	-	-	TRBJ1-6	CAISEAGTEGSPLHF	TGTGCCATCAGTGAAGCCGGGACGGAGGGTTCACCCCTCCACTTT
TRBV5-1	-	-	TRBJ1-2	CASTAGTTYGYTF	TGCGCCAGCACCGCCGGGACAACATATGGCTACACCTTC
TRBV15	-	TRBD2	TRBJ2-1	CATSRPLGGGWKFF	TGTGCCACCAGCAGACCCCTCGGGGGGGGCTGGAAGTTCTTC
TRBV5-5	-	TRBD2	TRBJ2-3	CASSLAGGVDTQYF	TGTGCCAGCAGCTTGGCCGGGGGGGTAGATACGCAGTATTTT
TRBV6-2/TRBV6-3	-	TRBD1	TRBJ1-5	CASSNRTRQGSNQPQHF	TGTGCCAGCAGTAACCGTACCCGACAGGGTAGCAATCAGCCCCAGCATTTT
TRBV5-1	-	TRBD2	TRBJ2-1	CASSTTGTSGGLNEQFF	TGCGCCAGCAGCACCACCGGCACTAGCGGGGGGCTTAATGAGCAGTTCTTC
TRBV29-1	-	TRBD1	TRBJ2-7	CSVADRGGLHEQYF	TGCAGCGTTGCCGACAGGGGGGGTTTGCACGAGCAGTACTTC
TRBV5-5	-	-	TRBJ1-1	CASSWGTGGGTEAFF	TGTGCCAGCAGCTGGGGCACAGGCGGAGGGACTGAAGCTTTCTTT
TRBV4-1	-	-	TRBJ1-2	CASSLPGGSDGYTF	TGCGCCAGCAGCCTCCCGGGGGGTTCGGATGGCTACACCTTC
TRBV6-6	-	TRBD1	TRBJ1-2	CAFRQGLIYGYTF	TGTGCCTTCCGACAGGGTTTGATCTATGGCTACACCTTC
TRBV9	once	TRBD1	TRBJ2-7	CASSPRDRGPYEQYF	TGTGCCAGCAGCCCCCGGGACAGGGGGCCCTACGAGCAGTACTTC
TRBV6-2/TRBV6-3	-	TRBD1	TRBJ2-2	CASSPPGQGLTGELFF	TGTGCCAGCAGTCCACCCGGACAGGGCCTCACCGGGGAGCTGTTTTTT
TRBV2	once	TRBD1	TRBJ1-5	CASSRTGAINQPQHF	TGTGCCAGCAGTCGGACAGGGGCAATCAATCAGCCCCAGCATTTT
TRBV6-5	-	TRBD1	TRBJ2-7	CAYIRDSSYEQYF	TGTGCCTACATCCGGGACAGCTCCTACGAGCAGTACTTC
TRBV19	-	TRBD1	TRBJ1-2	CATTDRANYGYTF	TGTGCCACCACAGACAGGGCTAACTATGGCTACACCTTC
TRBV6-1	-	TRBD1	TRBJ2-7	CASSARQGASDTLYF	TGTGCCAGCAGTGCTAGACAGGGGGCGTCCGACACTCTGTACTTC
TRBV28	-	-	TRBJ1-2	CASSSTPRGGYGYTF	TGTGCCAGCAGTTCTACACCTCGCGGAGGATATGGCTACACCTTC
TRBV12-3/TRBV12-4	-	-	TRBJ2-1	CASSSFNEQFF	TGTGCCAGCAGTTCCTTCAATGAGCAGTTCTTC
TRBV10-3	-	-	TRBJ1-2	CAISESRQANYGYTF	TGTGCCATCAGTGAGTCCCGGCAGGCCAACTATGGCTACACCTTC
TRBV5-4	few	-	TRBJ2-1	CASSLAVYNEQFF	TGTGCCAGCAGCTTGGCAGTCTACAATGAGCAGTTCTTC
TRBV7-9	-	-	TRBJ1-4	CASSLVGQIQHPKLFF	TGTGCCAGCAGCTTAGTAGGACAGATCCAACACCCAAAACTGTTTTTT
TRBV29-1	-	-	TRBJ2-7	CSVEYNYEQYF	TGCAGCGTGGAATACAACTACGAGCAGTACTTC
TRBV6-2/TRBV6-3	-	-	TRBJ2-3	CASSYSEGPDTQYF	TGTGCCAGCAGTTACTCAGAGGGTCCAGATACGCAGTATTTT
TRBV7-9	-	-	TRBJ2-1	CASSLRDNEQFF	TGTGCCAGCAGCCTCAGGGACAATGAGCAGTTCTTC
TRBV5-1	-	-	TRBJ2-1	CASSLAQGSYNEQFF	TGCGCCAGCAGCTTGGCACAGGGCTCCTACAATGAGCAGTTCTTC
TRBV27	-	TRBD1	TRBJ2-7	CASRSTGGHSYEQYF	TGTGCCAGCAGGTCGACAGGGGGCCACTCCTACGAGCAGTACTTC
TRBV3-1/TRBV3-2	-	TRBD2	TRBJ2-1	CASSQDQGLVNEQFF	TGTGCCAGCAGCCAAGATCAGGGACTAGTCAATGAGCAGTTCTTC
TRBV7-9	few	TRBD2	TRBJ2-3	CASSPWDYNTDTQYF	TGTGCCAGCAGCCCCTGGGACTATAACACAGATACGCAGTATTTT
TRBV7-2	-	-	TRBJ2-1	CASSSPVLGSYNEQFF	TGTGCCAGCAGCTCCCCGGTCCTTGGCTCCTACAATGAGCAGTTCTTC
TRBV19	once	TRBD2	TRBJ2-1	CASSIAERELGNEQFF	TGTGCCAGTAGTATAGCGGAGCGGGAGTTGGGCAATGAGCAGTTCTTC
TRBV5-1	-	TRBD2	TRBJ2-5	CASSLAGTSGQETQYF	TGCGCCAGCAGCTTGGCGGGGACTAGCGGCCAAGAGACCCAGTACTTC
TRBV13	-	-	TRBJ1-2	CASSLQGGGGYTF	TGTGCCAGCAGCTTACAGGGCGGCGGTGGCTACACCTTC
TRBV5-1	-	TRBD1	TRBJ2-7	CASSPGTGRSEQYF	TGCGCCAGCAGCCCAGGGACAGGGCGAAGCGAGCAGTACTTC
TRBV5-1	-	-	TRBJ2-3	CASSLTGITDTQYF	TGCGCCAGCAGCTTGACAGGGATCACAGATACGCAGTATTTT
TRBV6-5	-	TRBD2	TRBJ2-5	CASSEDSGEETQYF	TGTGCCAGCAGCGAGGATAGCGGGGAAGAGACCCAGTACTTC
TRBV11-1	-	-	TRBJ2-6	CASSLQGYSGANVLTF	TGTGCCAGCAGTTTGCAGGGTTACTCTGGGGCCAACGTCCTGACTTTC
TRBV7-6	-	TRBD2	TRBJ2-5	CASSQGRGAWETQYF	TGTGCCAGCAGCCAAGGGCGGGGGGCTTGGGAGACCCAGTACTTC
TRBV11-2	once	-	TRBJ2-7	CASSFSRGIYEQYF	TGTGCCAGCAGCTTTAGTCGGGGGATCTACGAGCAGTACTTC
TRBV11-2	-	TRBD2	TRBJ2-1	CASSLFSGSSYNEQFF	TGTGCCAGCAGCTTATTTAGCGGGAGCTCCTACAATGAGCAGTTCTTC
TRBV11-2	-	-	TRBJ2-1	CASSLVRLESQIDEQFF	TGTGCCAGCAGCTTAGTTCGCCTGGAGTCCCAAATCGATGAGCAGTTCTTC
TRBV20-1	-	TRBD1	TRBJ1-4	CSASRTGGEEKLFF	TGCAGTGCTAGTAGAACAGGGGGTGAGGAAAAACTGTTTTTT
TRBV6-7	once	TRBD2	TRBJ2-5	CASSSGLVGLAGSETQYF	TGTGCCAGCAGTTCCGGACTCGTGGGACTAGCGGGTAGTGAGACCCAGTACTTC
TRBV9	-	-	TRBJ2-2	CASSGTDNTGELFF	TGTGCCAGCAGCGGAACAGACAACACCGGGGAGCTGTTTTTT
TRBV7-2	-	-	TRBJ2-2	CASSTTNTGELFF	TGTGCCAGCAGCACAACGAACACCGGGGAGCTGTTTTTT
TRBV27	-	-	TRBJ2-2	CASSSWTANTGELFF	TGTGCCAGCAGTTCCTGGACAGCGAACACCGGGGAGCTGTTTTTT
TRBV28	-	TRBD1	TRBJ2-7	CASQTGAQFEQYF	TGTGCCAGCCAGACAGGGGCCCAATTCGAGCAGTACTTC
TRBV19	-	TRBD1	TRBJ1-2	CASTDADRALRGYGYTF	TGTGCCAGTACCGATGCGGACAGGGCCCTCCGGGGCTATGGCTACACCTTC
TRBV6-5	-	-	TRBJ2-2	CASTSQGKQDGELFF	TGTGCCAGCACCTCCCAGGGGAAGCAGGACGGGGAGCTGTTTTTT
TRBV3-1/TRBV3-2	once	-	TRBJ2-7	CASSQVPGLTNEQYF	TGTGCCAGCAGCCAAGTACCGGGACTGACCAACGAGCAGTACTTC
TRBV28	-	-	TRBJ1-5	CASSFRQGINQPQHF	TGTGCCAGCAGTTTTAGGCAGGGGATCAATCAGCCCCAGCATTTT
TRBV2	-	TRBD2	TRBJ2-2	CASSGTTTGELFF	TGTGCCAGCAGCGGGACTACCACCGGGGAGCTGTTTTTT
TRBV9	-	-	TRBJ2-3	CASSRGSATDTQYF	TGTGCCAGCAGCCGGGGGTCCGCGACAGATACGCAGTATTTT
TRBV4-1	-	TRBD1	TRBJ1-1	CASSRGRDRVYWNTEAFF	TGCGCCAGCAGCCGCGGCCGGGACAGGGTCTATTGGAACACTGAAGCTTTCTTT
TRBV7-2	-	-	TRBJ1-1	CASSLRGQKETEAFF	TGTGCCAGCAGCCTTCGGGGACAAAAAGAGACTGAAGCTTTCTTT